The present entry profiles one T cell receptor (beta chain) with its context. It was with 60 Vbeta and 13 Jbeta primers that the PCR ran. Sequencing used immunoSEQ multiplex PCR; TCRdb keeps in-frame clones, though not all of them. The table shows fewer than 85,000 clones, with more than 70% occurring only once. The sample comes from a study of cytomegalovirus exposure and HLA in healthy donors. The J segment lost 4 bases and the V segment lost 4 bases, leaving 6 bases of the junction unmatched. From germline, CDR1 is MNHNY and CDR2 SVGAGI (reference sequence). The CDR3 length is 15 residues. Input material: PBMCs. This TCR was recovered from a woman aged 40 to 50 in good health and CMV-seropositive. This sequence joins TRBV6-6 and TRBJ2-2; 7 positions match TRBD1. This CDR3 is CASSSGRGITGELFF. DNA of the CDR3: TGTGCCAGCAGTTCTGGCAGGGGGATCACCGGGGAGCTGTTTTTT.